Listed below are T cell receptor beta chains from one sample, sequenced in a study of cytomegalovirus exposure and HLA in healthy donors. The protocol was immunoSEQ multiplex PCR, while the TCRdb copy is restricted to in-frame clones and leaves out a portion. Here the sample spans about 130,000 clones, 75% to 85% being singletons. The sample was PBMCs. Receptors originate from a woman between 18 and 29 years old in good health and CMV-seropositive. The CDR3 runs from the conserved cysteine through the conserved F or W. Each record gives: CDR3 protein, CDR3 DNA, J gene, V gene, clone size, D gene. A D gene is named only where the DNA matches it firmly. Size tells how often a clone was seen (once, few, many) or the class of an expanded clone, and some rows leave it out.

CASSPRDLAGKETQYF | TGCGCCAGCAGTCCCAGGGACTTAGCGGGGAAAGAGACCCAGTACTTC | TRBJ2-5 | TRBV5-1 | once | TRBD2
CASYSGGGVMNTEAFF | TGTGCCAGCTATTCCGGGGGAGGGGTAATGAACACTGAAGCTTTCTTT | TRBJ1-1 | TRBV7-9 | - | -
CASSQEQGVYEQYF | TGCGCCAGCAGCCAAGAACAGGGAGTCTACGAGCAGTACTTC | TRBJ2-7 | TRBV4-1 | few | -
CASSLGQGNTIYF | TGTGCCAGCAGCCTGGGACAGGGAAACACCATATATTTT | TRBJ1-3 | TRBV7-9 | once | TRBD1
CASSEASGQGDEKLFF | TGTGCCAGCAGTGAAGCCTCGGGACAGGGAGATGAAAAACTGTTTTTT | TRBJ1-4 | TRBV6-1 | many | TRBD1
CASSTRGGAGGEQFF | TGTGCCAGCAGTACTAGGGGGGGGGCGGGGGGTGAGCAGTTCTTC | TRBJ2-1 | TRBV27 | few | TRBD2
CASSLRTDFSGANVLTF | TGTGCCAGCTCACTTAGGACAGACTTCTCTGGGGCCAACGTCCTGACTTTC | TRBJ2-6 | TRBV18 | few | -
CASSLGLASYNEQFF | TGTGCCAGCAGCTTGGGACTAGCGTCCTACAATGAGCAGTTCTTC | TRBJ2-1 | TRBV7-7 | - | TRBD2
CASSKSGPKGQPQHF | TGTGCCAGTAGCAAAAGCGGACCCAAGGGACAGCCCCAGCATTTT | TRBJ1-5 | TRBV19 | - | -
CASSPLSGPYEQYF | TGTGCCAGCAGCCCGCTGAGCGGCCCCTACGAGCAGTACTTC | TRBJ2-7 | TRBV7-9 | - | -
CASSQESGGARQYF | TGTGCCAGCAGCCAGGAAAGCGGGGGGGCAAGGCAGTACTTC | TRBJ2-7 | TRBV4-2 | many | TRBD2
CASSQALAGGRETQYF | TGCGCCAGCAGCCAAGCTCTAGCGGGGGGCAGAGAGACCCAGTACTTC | TRBJ2-5 | TRBV4-1 | - | TRBD2
CATASRATEAFF | TGTGCCACCGCGTCGCGAGCCACTGAAGCTTTCTTT | TRBJ1-1 | TRBV6-5 | - | -
CASSTGGAGELFF | TGCGCCAGCAGCACTGGTGGGGCGGGGGAGCTGTTTTTT | TRBJ2-2 | TRBV5-1 | - | -
CASSDSKTAGGDTDTQYF | TGTGCCAGCAGTGACTCAAAAACGGCCGGGGGGGATACAGATACGCAGTATTTT | TRBJ2-3 | TRBV25-1 | - | TRBD2
CASSLIVGSGSYEQYF | TGTGCCAGCAGCTTAATCGTCGGGTCGGGGTCCTACGAGCAGTACTTC | TRBJ2-7 | TRBV7-2 | - | -
CASSLHSGSYNEQFF | TGTGCCAGCAGCTTACATTCGGGGTCCTACAATGAGCAGTTCTTC | TRBJ2-1 | TRBV7-3 | - | -
CASSIQGDNSPLHF | TGTGCCAGTAGTATTCAGGGGGATAATTCACCCCTCCACTTT | TRBJ1-6 | TRBV19 | - | TRBD1
CASSPPGNSPLHF | TGTGCCAGCAGCCCCCCGGGGAACTCACCCCTCCACTTT | TRBJ1-6 | TRBV7-6 | - | -